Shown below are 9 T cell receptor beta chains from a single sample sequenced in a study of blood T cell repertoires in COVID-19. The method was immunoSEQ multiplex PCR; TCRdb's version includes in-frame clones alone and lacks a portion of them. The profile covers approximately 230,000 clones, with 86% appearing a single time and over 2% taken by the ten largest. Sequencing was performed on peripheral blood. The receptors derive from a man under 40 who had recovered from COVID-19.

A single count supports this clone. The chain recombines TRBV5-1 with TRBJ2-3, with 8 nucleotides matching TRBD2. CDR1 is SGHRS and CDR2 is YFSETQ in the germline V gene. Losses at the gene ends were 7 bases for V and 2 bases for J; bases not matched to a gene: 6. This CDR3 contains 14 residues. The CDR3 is CASCSGETTDTQYF. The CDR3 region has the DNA TGCGCCAGCTGTAGCGGGGAGACCACAGATACGCAGTATTTT.

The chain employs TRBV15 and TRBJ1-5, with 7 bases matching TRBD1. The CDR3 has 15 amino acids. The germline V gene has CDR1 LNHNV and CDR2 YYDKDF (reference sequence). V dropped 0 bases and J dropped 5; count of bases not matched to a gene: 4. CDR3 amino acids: CATSRDRDRDQPQHF. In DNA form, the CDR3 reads TGTGCCACCAGCAGAGATAGGGACAGAGATCAGCCCCAGCATTTT.

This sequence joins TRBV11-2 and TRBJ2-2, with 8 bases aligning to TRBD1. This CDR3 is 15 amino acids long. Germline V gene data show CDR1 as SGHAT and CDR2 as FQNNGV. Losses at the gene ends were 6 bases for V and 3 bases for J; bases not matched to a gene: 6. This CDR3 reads CASRGQAYDTGELFF. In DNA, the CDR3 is TGTGCCAGCAGGGGACAGGCCTACGACACCGGGGAGCTGTTTTTT. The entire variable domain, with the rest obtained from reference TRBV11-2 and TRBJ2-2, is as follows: EAGVAQSPRYKIIEKRQSVAFWCNPISGHATLYWYQQILGQGPKLLIQFQNNGVVDDSQLPKDRFSAERLKGVDSTLKIQPAKLEDSAVYLCASRGQAYDTGELFFGEGSRLTVL.

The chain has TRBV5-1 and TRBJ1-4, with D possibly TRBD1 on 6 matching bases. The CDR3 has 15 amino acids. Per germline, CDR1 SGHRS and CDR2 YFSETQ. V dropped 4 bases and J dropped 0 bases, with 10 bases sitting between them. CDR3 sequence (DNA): TGCGCCAGCAGCAGACGACAGGCAACTAATGAAAAACTGTTTTTT. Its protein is CASSRRQATNEKLFF.

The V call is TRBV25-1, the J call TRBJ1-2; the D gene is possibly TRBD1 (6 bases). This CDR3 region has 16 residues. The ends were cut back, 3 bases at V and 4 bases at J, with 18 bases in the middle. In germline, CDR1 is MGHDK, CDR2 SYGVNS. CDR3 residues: CASSDSSGTPRYGYTF. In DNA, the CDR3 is TGTGCCAGCAGTGACAGCTCCGGGACACCCCGCTATGGCTACACCTTC.

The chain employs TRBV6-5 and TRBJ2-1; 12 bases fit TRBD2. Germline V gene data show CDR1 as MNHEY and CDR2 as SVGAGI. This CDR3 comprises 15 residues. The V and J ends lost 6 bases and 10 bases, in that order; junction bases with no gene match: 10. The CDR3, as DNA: TGTGCCAGCAGCCGCGGACTAGCGGGGTTACGGGAGCAGTTCTTC. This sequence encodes CASSRGLAGLREQFF.

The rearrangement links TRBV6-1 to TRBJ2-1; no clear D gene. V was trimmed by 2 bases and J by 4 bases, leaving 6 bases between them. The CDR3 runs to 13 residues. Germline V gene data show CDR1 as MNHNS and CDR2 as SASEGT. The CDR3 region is CASSELGYNEQFF. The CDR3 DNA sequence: TGTGCCAGCAGTGAACTAGGATACAATGAGCAGTTCTTC.

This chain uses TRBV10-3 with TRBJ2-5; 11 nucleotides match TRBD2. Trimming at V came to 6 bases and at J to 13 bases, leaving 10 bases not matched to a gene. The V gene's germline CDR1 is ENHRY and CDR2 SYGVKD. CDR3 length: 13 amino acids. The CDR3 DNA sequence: TGTGCCATCAGGCCCTACCTAGCGGGGGGCTCGTACTTC. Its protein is CAIRPYLAGGSYF.

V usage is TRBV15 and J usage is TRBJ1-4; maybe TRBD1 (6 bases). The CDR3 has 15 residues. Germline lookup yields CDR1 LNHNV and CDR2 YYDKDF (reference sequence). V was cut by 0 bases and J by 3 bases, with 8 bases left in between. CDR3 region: CATSRDQGSNEKLFF. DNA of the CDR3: TGTGCCACCAGCAGAGATCAGGGGTCTAATGAAAAACTGTTTTTT.